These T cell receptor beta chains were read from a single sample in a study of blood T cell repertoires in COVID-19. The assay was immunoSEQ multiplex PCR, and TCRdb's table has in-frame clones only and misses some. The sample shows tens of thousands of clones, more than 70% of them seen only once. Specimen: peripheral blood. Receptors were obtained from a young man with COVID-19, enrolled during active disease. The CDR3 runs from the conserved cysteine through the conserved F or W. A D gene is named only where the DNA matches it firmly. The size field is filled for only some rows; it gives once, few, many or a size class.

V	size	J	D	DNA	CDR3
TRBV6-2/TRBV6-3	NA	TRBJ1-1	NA	TGTGCCAGCAGTTACTCGATAGGTTTTTTGCAGGGTTCTGAAGCTTTCTTT	CASSYSIGFLQGSEAFF
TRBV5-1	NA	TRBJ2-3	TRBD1	TGCGCCAGCAGCATGACAGGGACCACAGATACGCAGTATTTT	CASSMTGTTDTQYF
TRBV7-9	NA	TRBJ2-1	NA	TGTGCCAGCATATCCCCGTTATACAATGAGCAGTTCTTC	CASISPLYNEQFF
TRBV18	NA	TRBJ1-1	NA	TGTGCCAGCTCACCACCAGACTCCAACACTGAAGCTTTCTTT	CASSPPDSNTEAFF
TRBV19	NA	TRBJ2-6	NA	TGTGCCAGTAGTACGACAGGAACCGGGGCCAACGTCCTGACTTTC	CASSTTGTGANVLTF
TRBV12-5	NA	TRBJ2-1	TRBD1	TGTGCTAGTGGTTTGGTAATTGGGACAGGGCTATACAATGAGCAGTTCTTC	CASGLVIGTGLYNEQFF
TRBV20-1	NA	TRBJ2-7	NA	TGCAGTGCTAGTTCCTTATTCGAGGGGGCCTACGAGCAGTACTTC	CSASSLFEGAYEQYF
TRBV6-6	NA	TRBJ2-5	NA	TGTGCCAGCAGGTACCCCACCGGGGGTCAAGAGACCCAGTACTTC	CASRYPTGGQETQYF
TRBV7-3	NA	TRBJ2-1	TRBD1	TGTGCCAGCAGCCCGAATGGAGGAGGACAGGGGAACAATGAGCAGTTCTTC	CASSPNGGGQGNNEQFF
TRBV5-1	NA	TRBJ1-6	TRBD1	TGCGCCAGCAGCCTATCCGGGACAGTCGATTCACCCCTCCACTTT	CASSLSGTVDSPLHF
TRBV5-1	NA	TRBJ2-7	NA	TGCGCCAGCAGCTTGGCTACGGGGTTTTACGAGCAGTACTTC	CASSLATGFYEQYF
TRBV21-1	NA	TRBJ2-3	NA	TGTGCCAGCCTATCCGGGACAGATACAGATACGCAGTATTTT	CASLSGTDTDTQYF
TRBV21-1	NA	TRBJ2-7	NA	TGTGCCAGCAGCAATGGGGACAGGGATCGTCCCTACGAGCAGTACTTC	CASSNGDRDRPYEQYF
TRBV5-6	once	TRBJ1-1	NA	TGTGCCAGCAGCTTGATCGGGGATGGCACTGAAGCTTTCTTT	CASSLIGDGTEAFF
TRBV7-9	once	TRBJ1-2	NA	TGTGCCAGCAGCGGGGGGGCAGCCCGAGCGTATGGCTACACCTTC	CASSGGAARAYGYTF
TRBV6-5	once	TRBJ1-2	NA	TGTGCCAGCAGCTCCCAGACCTTACCGGGGGACGGCTACACCTTC	CASSSQTLPGDGYTF
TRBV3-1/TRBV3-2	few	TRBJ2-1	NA	TGTGCCAGCAGCCAAGTTAACAATGAGCAGTTCTTC	CASSQVNNEQFF
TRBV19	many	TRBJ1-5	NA	TGTGCCAGTAGTATATCGGGAGGGACGGGGCACCAGCCCCAGCATTTT	CASSISGGTGHQPQHF
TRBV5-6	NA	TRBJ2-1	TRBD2	TGTGCCAGCAGCTTGGTACCTAGCGGGGTGGATGAGCAGTTCTTC	CASSLVPSGVDEQFF
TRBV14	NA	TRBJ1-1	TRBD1	TGTGCCAGCAGTCGACAGGGGGGCACTGAAGCTTTCTTT	CASSRQGGTEAFF
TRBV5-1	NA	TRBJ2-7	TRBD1	TGCGCCAGCAGCCGGAGGGACAGGAATGAGAACGAGCAGTACTTC	CASSRRDRNENEQYF
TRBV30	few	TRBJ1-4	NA	TGTGCCTGGAGTGTCGGGGGAACTAATGAAAAACTGTTTTTT	CAWSVGGTNEKLFF
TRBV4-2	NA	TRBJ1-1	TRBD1	TGTGCCAGCAGCCAACCAACAGGGGGCTTGAACACTGAAGCTTTCTTT	CASSQPTGGLNTEAFF
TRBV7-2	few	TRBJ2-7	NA	TGTGCCAGCAGCCCAGCCTACGAGCAGTACTTC	CASSPAYEQYF
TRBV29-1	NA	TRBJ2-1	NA	TGCAGCGTTGAAGTCGGGGGTCGGTCCTACAATGAGCAGTTCTTC	CSVEVGGRSYNEQFF
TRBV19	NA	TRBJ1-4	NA	TGTGCCAGTAGTCCAGGCCTCGTCGGCGGGTATGAAAAACTGTTTTTT	CASSPGLVGGYEKLFF
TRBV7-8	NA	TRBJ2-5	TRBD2	TGTGCCAGCGAACAGGGCGGGGGGGAGACCCAGTACTTC	CASEQGGGETQYF
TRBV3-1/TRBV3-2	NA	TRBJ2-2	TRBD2	TGTGCCAGCAGCCAAGGACTAGCGGGATTCACCGGGGAGCTGTTTTTT	CASSQGLAGFTGELFF
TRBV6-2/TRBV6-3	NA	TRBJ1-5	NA	TGTGCCAGCAGTTTACAGACCAATCAGCCCCAGCATTTT	CASSLQTNQPQHF
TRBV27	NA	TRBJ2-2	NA	TGTGCCAGCAGGCTACAGGGTCCCACCGGGGAGCTGTTTTTT	CASRLQGPTGELFF
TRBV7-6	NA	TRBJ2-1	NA	TGTGCCAGCAGCTTAGTTTCGCGGGCGGGGGCTAGAAATGAGCAGTTCTTC	CASSLVSRAGARNEQFF
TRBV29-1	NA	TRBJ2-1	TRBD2	TGCAGCGTTGAGAGGCGGGGGGCCGCTCTGTACAATGAGCAGTTCTTC	CSVERRGAALYNEQFF
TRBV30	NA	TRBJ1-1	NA	TGTGCCTGGAGGGCCGGGACCCCCGGGGGTACTGAAGCTTTCTTT	CAWRAGTPGGTEAFF
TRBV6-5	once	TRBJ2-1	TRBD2	TGTGCCAGCAGTTACTCTCTAGCGGGGGGCGATGAGCAGTTCTTC	CASSYSLAGGDEQFF
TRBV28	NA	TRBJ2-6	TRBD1	TGTGCCAGCACCCCAGGGGGCTCTGGGGCCAACGTCCTGACTTTC	CASTPGGSGANVLTF
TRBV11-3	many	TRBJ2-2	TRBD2	TGTGCCAGCAGCTTTGGGGGGGGCACCGGGGAGCTGTTTTTT	CASSFGGGTGELFF
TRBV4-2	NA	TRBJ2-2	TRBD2	TGTGCCAGCAGCCGAGGGACTACTCGAAACGGGGAGCTGTTTTTT	CASSRGTTRNGELFF
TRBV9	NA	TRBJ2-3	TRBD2	TGTGCCAGCAGCTCCGGACTAGCGGGAACTAGCACAGATACGCAGTATTTT	CASSSGLAGTSTDTQYF
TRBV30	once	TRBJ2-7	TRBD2	TGTGCCTGGAGTGTACGGGAGGGTTTGCGGCTATTC	CAWSVREGLRLF
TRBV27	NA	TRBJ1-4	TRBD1	TGTGCCAGCAGTCCCGGGAGACAGGGTCGATTTGCAACTAATGAAAAACTGTTTTTT	CASSPGRQGRFATNEKLFF
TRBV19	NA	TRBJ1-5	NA	TGTGCCAGTAGAGTAATCGGGCAGCCCCAGCATTTT	CASRVIGQPQHF